The 21 T cell receptor beta chains in this list originate from one sample, sequenced in a study of T cell changes during pregnancy in multiple sclerosis. Assay used: immunoSEQ multiplex PCR; TCRdb lists only in-frame clones, some missing. The sample carries roughly 90,000 clones, 75% to 95% recorded once. Specimen: peripheral blood, collected before pregnancy. These receptors were taken from a female donor with multiple sclerosis, enrolled in a pregnancy study.

The chain employs TRBV5-8 and TRBJ1-5; weak D call: TRBD1 (6 bases). The germline V and J ends were trimmed by 0 bases and 1 base, with 8 bases remaining between them. Germline values: CDR1 SGHTS, CDR2 YDEGEE. The CDR3 runs 15 residues. The CDR3 is CASSLGGRSNQPQHF. CDR3 in DNA: TGTGCCAGCAGCTTGGGGGGGCGAAGCAATCAGCCCCAGCATTTT.

This clone was counted a single time. The CDR3 DNA sequence: TGTGCCAGCAGCATCGGACAGGGAATCAACGAGCAGTACTTC. This translates into CASSIGQGINEQYF. V usage is TRBV7-2 and J usage is TRBJ2-7, with TRBD1 matching over 8 bases. The germline V gene has CDR1 SGHTA and CDR2 FQGNSA. V was pared by 5 bases and J by 5 bases, with 8 bases of the junction left unmatched. CDR3 length equals 14 residues.

The chain has TRBV7-3 and TRBJ2-7, with D unclear. Trimming cost V 1 base and J 5 bases, with 12 bases left between them. The germline CDR1 and CDR2 sequences are SGHTA and FQGTGA. The length of the CDR3 is 14 residues. The CDR3 DNA reads TGTGCCAGCAGCTTAAACCCTAAACCCGACGAGCAGTACTTC. Encoded protein: CASSLNPKPDEQYF.

V gene TRBV30 combines with J gene TRBJ1-2; no reliable D call. In germline, CDR1 is GTSNPN, CDR2 SVGIG (reference sequence). V was cut by 0 bases and J by 2 bases, with 7 bases left in between. The CDR3 contains 13 residues. CDR3 nucleotide sequence: TGTGCCTGGAGTGTGGTAGCCAACTATGGCTACACCTTC. As protein: CAWSVVANYGYTF.

This clone was seen just once. The rearrangement links TRBV27 to TRBJ2-1, with 11 bases aligning to TRBD2. Germline-derived CDR1 and CDR2 are MNHEY and SMNVEV (reference sequence). J was trimmed by 6 bases and V by 2 bases; bases with no gene match: 6. This CDR3 region has 16 residues. The CDR3: CASSLRLAGGFNEQFF. The CDR3 region has the DNA TGTGCCAGCAGTTTAAGGCTAGCGGGGGGCTTCAATGAGCAGTTCTTC.

V is TRBV2 and J is TRBJ1-5; no clear D gene. The CDR3 is 13 residues long. V was pared by 6 bases and J by 3 bases, with 9 bases between. Germline V CDR1 and CDR2: SNHLY, FYNNEI. CDR3 sequence (DNA): TGTGCCAGCAGGACAAGGAACAATCAGCCCCAGCATTTT. Encoded protein: CASRTRNNQPQHF.

The V and J genes are TRBV2 and TRBJ1-5, with unresolved D. Germline-derived CDR1 and CDR2 are SNHLY and FYNNEI. V dropped 3 bases and J dropped 5 bases, with 14 bases sitting between them. This CDR3 contains 15 residues. The chain's CDR3 is CASSEGFGAHQPQHF. The CDR3 DNA reads as TGTGCCAGCAGTGAGGGCTTCGGCGCCCATCAGCCCCAGCATTTT.

This chain links TRBV4-3 with TRBJ1-2; D is uncertain. The length of the CDR3 is 17 residues. In germline, CDR1 is LGHNA, CDR2 YSLEER. V was trimmed by 0 bases and J by 4 bases, leaving 18 bases between them. CDR3 amino acids: CASSQDELNAGTYGYTF. The CDR3 region has the DNA TGCGCCAGCAGCCAAGATGAATTAAATGCGGGCACCTATGGCTACACCTTC.

V gene TRBV9 combines with J gene TRBJ2-1; 7 nucleotides agree with TRBD1. Germline loops: CDR1 SGDLS, CDR2 YYNGEE. The CDR3 length is 16 residues. Trimming took 1 base from V and 7 from J; bases not matched to a gene: 11. This CDR3 reads CASSVTEGTAMNEQFF. The DNA of the CDR3 is TGTGCCAGCAGCGTAACAGAGGGGACAGCCATGAATGAGCAGTTCTTC.

V is TRBV7-2 and J is TRBJ2-7; perhaps TRBD1 as D (6 bases). The CDR3 extends over 11 amino acids. Trimming stripped 4 bases from V and 6 bases from J, with 7 bases between. Germline assignment: CDR1 SGHTA and CDR2 FQGNSA. The chain's CDR3 is CASSSGVEQYF. CDR3 nucleotide sequence: TGTGCCAGCAGCTCAGGGGTCGAGCAGTACTTC.

CDR3 loop: CASSPSGQSGANVLTF. The CDR3 bases are TGTGCCAGCAGCCCCTCGGGACAGTCTGGGGCCAACGTCCTGACTTTC. The chain joins TRBV7-9 to TRBJ2-6; TRBD1 matches 7 bases. CDR1 and CDR2 (germline): SEHNR, FQNEAQ (reference sequence). CDR3 length: 16 amino acids. After removal of 5 bases from V and 1 base from J, the junction contained 5 bases not matched to a gene.

The gene calls are TRBV19 and TRBJ1-1, with D perhaps TRBD1 (6 bases). CDR3 size: 14 residues. Deletions cut 6 bases from V and 5 bases from J, with 16 bases between. The germline V gene encodes CDR1 LNHDA and CDR2 SQIVND (reference sequence). The CDR3 region is CASRREGVWTEAFF. CDR3 coding DNA: TGTGCCAGTAGAAGGGAGGGGGTTTGGACTGAAGCTTTCTTT.

This clone occurred once. This chain connects TRBV14 to TRBJ2-7, with D maybe TRBD1 (6 bases). V lost 4 bases and J 3 bases, leaving 10 bases between the germline ends. The length of the CDR3 is 13 residues. Germline lookup yields CDR1 SGHDN and CDR2 FVKESK. Written as DNA, the CDR3 is TGTGCCAGCAGCCTGGGACACCACTACGAGCAGTACTTC. This encodes CASSLGHHYEQYF.

V usage is TRBV19 and J usage is TRBJ1-5; D not resolved. Germline CDR1 and CDR2: LNHDA and SQIVND (reference sequence). This CDR3 spans 14 amino acids. Trimming took 7 bases from V and 6 from J, leaving 16 bases between them. This CDR3 reads CASMVEGSGQPQHF. The CDR3 nucleotides are TGTGCCAGTATGGTTGAGGGATCGGGTCAGCCCCAGCATTTT.

The chain couples TRBV11-3 to TRBJ2-1; 8 bases agree with TRBD2. CDR3 size: 16 residues. Germline values: CDR1 SGHNT, CDR2 YENEEA. Trimming cost V 2 bases and J 0 bases; bases outside gene matches: 3. CDR3 residues: CASSLKLAGSYNEQFF. CDR3 DNA sequence: TGTGCCAGCAGCTTAAAGCTAGCGGGCTCCTACAATGAGCAGTTCTTC.

V is TRBV7-3 and J is TRBJ2-7; D possibly corresponds to TRBD2 (6 bases). The V end lost 5 bases, the J end lost 7 bases, and 15 bases lay between the germline ends. The CDR3 is 13 amino acids. CDR1 and CDR2 from the germline V gene are SGHTA and FQGTGA. The DNA of the CDR3 is TGTGCCAGCAGCGATACCGAAGGGAGGGAGCAGTACTTC. It translates to CASSDTEGREQYF.

V is TRBV28 and J is TRBJ1-3; D uncertain. V lost 5 bases to trimming and J lost 2 bases, with 10 bases between them. The CDR3 loop spans 14 amino acids. Germline-derived CDR1 and CDR2 are MDHEN and SYDVKM. CDR3 sequence reads: CASSNHQTGNTIYF. Here the CDR3 DNA reads TGTGCCAGCAGTAACCATCAGACTGGAAACACCATATATTTT.

The chain carries TRBV4-3 and TRBJ2-2; possible D gene TRBD1, 5 bases. Germline V gene lookup returns CDR1 LGHNA and CDR2 YSLEER. V lost 1 base, J lost 5 bases, and 8 bases lay in between. There are 14 residues in the CDR3. CDR3 sequence (DNA): TGCGCCAGCAGCCAAGGGGGCGTAACCGGGGAGCTGTTTTTT. Translation: CASSQGGVTGELFF.

The chain has TRBV6-1 and TRBJ2-1; D is perhaps TRBD1 (5 bases). The CDR3 extends over 17 amino acids. Germline V gene lookup returns CDR1 MNHNS and CDR2 SASEGT. With 1 base removed from V and 7 bases from J, the gap between germline ends came to 20 bases. This CDR3 is CASSEVAPGMECNEQFF. CDR3 in DNA: TGTGCCAGCAGTGAAGTGGCGCCAGGGATGGAGTGTAATGAGCAGTTCTTC.

This clone was counted a single time. The chain couples TRBV2 to TRBJ1-5; no clear D. Trimming cost V 5 bases and J 3 bases, with 11 bases left between them. The CDR3 sequence is 14 residues long. CDR1 and CDR2 from the germline V gene are SNHLY and FYNNEI. The CDR3 bases are TGTGCCAGCAGTTCCCGGGAGCTCAATCAGCCCCAGCATTTT. Translating gives CASSSRELNQPQHF.

V is TRBV14 and J is TRBJ1-1; a possible D gene is TRBD1 (6 bases). The CDR3 consists of 18 residues. Germline assignment: CDR1 SGHDN and CDR2 FVKESK. The V end lost 4 bases, the J end lost 1 base, and 22 bases lay between the germline ends. The CDR3 bases are TGTGCCAGCAGCCCCAACACCTGGCAGGGGCTTGGGAACACTGAAGCTTTCTTT. It encodes CASSPNTWQGLGNTEAFF.